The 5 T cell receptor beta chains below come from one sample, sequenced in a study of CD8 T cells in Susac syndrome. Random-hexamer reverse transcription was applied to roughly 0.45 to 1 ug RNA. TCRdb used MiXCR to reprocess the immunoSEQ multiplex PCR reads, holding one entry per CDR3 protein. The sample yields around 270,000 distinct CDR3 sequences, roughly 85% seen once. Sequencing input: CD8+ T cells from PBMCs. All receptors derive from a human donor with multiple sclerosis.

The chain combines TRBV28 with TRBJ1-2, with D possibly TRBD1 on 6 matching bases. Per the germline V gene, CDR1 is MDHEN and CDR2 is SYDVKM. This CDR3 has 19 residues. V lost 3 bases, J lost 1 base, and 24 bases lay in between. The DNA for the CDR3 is TGTGCCAGCAGTTTTGGGTTAGTTTTGGACAGTCAGTTTAACTATGGCTACACCTTC. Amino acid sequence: CASSFGLVLDSQFNYGYTF.

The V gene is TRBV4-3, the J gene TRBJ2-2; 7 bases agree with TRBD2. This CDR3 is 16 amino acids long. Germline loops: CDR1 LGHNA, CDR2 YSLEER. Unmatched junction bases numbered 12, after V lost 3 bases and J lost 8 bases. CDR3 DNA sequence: TGCGCCAGCAGCCAGCCACTAGCGAGATCTCTGGGGGAGCTGTTTTTT. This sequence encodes CASSQPLARSLGELFF.

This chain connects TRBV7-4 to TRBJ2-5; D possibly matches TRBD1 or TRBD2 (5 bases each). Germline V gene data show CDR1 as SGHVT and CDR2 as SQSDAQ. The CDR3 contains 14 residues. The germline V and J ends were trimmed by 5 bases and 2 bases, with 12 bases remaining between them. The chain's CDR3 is CASSDRDGQETQYF. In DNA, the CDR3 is TGTGCCAGCAGCGACCGGGACGGTCAAGAGACCCAGTACTTC.

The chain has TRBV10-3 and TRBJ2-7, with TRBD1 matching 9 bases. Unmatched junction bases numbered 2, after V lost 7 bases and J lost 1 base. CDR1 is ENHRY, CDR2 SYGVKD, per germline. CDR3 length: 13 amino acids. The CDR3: CAIMGQGSYEQYF. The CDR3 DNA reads TGTGCCATCATGGGACAGGGATCCTACGAGCAGTACTTC.

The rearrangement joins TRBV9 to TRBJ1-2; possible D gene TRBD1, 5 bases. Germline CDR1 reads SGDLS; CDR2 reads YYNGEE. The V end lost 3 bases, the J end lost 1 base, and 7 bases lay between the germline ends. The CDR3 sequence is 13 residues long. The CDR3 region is CASSADSNYGYTF. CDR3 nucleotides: TGTGCCAGCAGCGCCGACAGTAACTATGGCTACACCTTC.